The text below deals with one T cell receptor beta chain. The antigen remains unidentified. The junction departs from the called germline gene at one end, perhaps through a read error. Per the germline V gene, CDR1 is LNHDA and CDR2 is SQIVND (reference sequence). This CDR3 comprises 17 residues. The sorting of naive CD8 T cells used the CD8+CD4-CCR7+CD45RA+ phenotype. The data belong to a study of molecular identifiers for immune sequencing clone quantification. Overall study results and limits: Reports indicate spiked Jurkat TCR RNA from one cell could be found among about 1 million naive cells. In cases of identical TCR molecules sharing a barcode, highly expanded clone sizes could be underestimated.

TCRdb analysed the PCR reads with MiXCR anew, one entry per CDR3 protein. The profile covers about 640,000 distinct CDR3 sequences, with about 20% appearing a single time and 0.85% to 0.9% taken by the ten largest. V usage is TRBV19 and J usage is TRBJ1-5, with 8 bases identical to TRBD1. The clonotype was recovered from a human donor in good health. Some libraries in this study had Jurkat cell RNA spiked in. The sample taken for sequencing was naive CD8+ T cells from blood, with Jurkat cell RNA spiked in. Subset of the sample: FACS-sorted CD8+CD4-CCR7+CD45RA+ naive T cells. CDR3 DNA: TGTGCCGGTAGTCCCGAGCCGGACAGGGCTGGCGATCAGCCCCAGCATTTT. The encoded protein is CAGSPEPDRAGDQPQHF.